The TCR beta chain under discussion was sequenced for a study of beta chain features in type 1 diabetes. Study-wide results and limits: High TCR expression in some cells could lead to their over-representation in cDNA sequencing. Lower insertion and higher deletion counts appeared at VDJ junctions in type 1 diabetes patients. Naive, central memory and regulatory TCRB repertoires appeared more similar among patients than healthy donors.

The germline gives CDR1 SGDLS, CDR2 YYNGEE. Trimming removed 0 bases from V and 10 bases from J, with 13 bases in between. The CDR3 is 13 residues long. Of note for this clone: Antigen: not known.

The sequenced template was cDNA made from the entire isolated RNA. Generated by immunoSEQ multiplex PCR, the TCRdb table keeps only in-frame clones and is missing some. In the table there are 330,000 or so clones, about 18% of which are singletons. The source of this sequence is a woman between 18 and 29 years old in good health. The specimen sequenced was naive CD4+ T cells from blood. The chain is built from TRBV9 and TRBJ2-5; D call uncertain. The CDR3, as DNA: TGTGCCAGCAGCGTAGCAGACTCTAGAGACCAGTACTTC. It translates to CASSVADSRDQYF.